This TCR beta chain stems from a study of blood T cell repertoires in COVID-19. Overall study context: Acute-phase and convalescent COVID-19 samples originated in the United States, Italy and Spain. In each case, the material was cDNA or gDNA derived from T cells, B-cell-depleted T cells, or PBMCs.

This CDR3 contains 13 residues. In germline, CDR1 is WSHSY, CDR2 SAAADI. The trim removed 8 bases at V and 6 bases at J, leaving 9 bases unmatched. As handled by the study authors: Amplification from reference gene primers served as the basis for estimated nucleated cell counts. The data were produced by immunoSEQ multiplex PCR, yet TCRdb's version contains in-frame clones alone and is incomplete. Clonal size and the V and J genes are those of that table, whereas D and trimming came from the DNA. The table has some 150,000 clones, about 89% seen once. The chain couples TRBV10-2 to TRBJ2-7, with 8 bases that match TRBD1. This TCR came from a man between 70 and 80 years old with acute or convalescent COVID-19. The sequencing input was peripheral blood. The CDR3 sequence: CASRRQGASEQYF. The CDR3, as DNA: TGCGCCAGCCGTAGGCAGGGGGCGTCCGAGCAGTACTTC.